Sequencing of this T cell receptor (beta chain) was carried out in a study of T-cell memory formation after mild COVID-19. TCRdb re-called the 5' RACE reads with MiXCR, one entry per CDR3 protein. The sample holds more than 250,000 distinct CDR3 sequences, 16% seen once. This clonotype was observed a handful of times. What it recognizes is unknown. Study observations and caveats: CD4+ contracting clones were mainly CM and EM; CD8+ ones, EMRA.

Sequencing input: PBMCs or a T cell subset sorted from them (not recorded which). The clonotype was recovered from a man between 18 and 29 years old who had mild COVID-19 (a few samples of this study predate the infection). Cell type and time point are not known.

The CDR3 DNA is TGTGCCAGCAGCCCCACAGGGGGCCCTTCACCCCTCCACTTT. Translated, it gives CASSPTGGPSPLHF. The chain has TRBV11-2 and TRBJ1-6; 9 nucleotides match TRBD1. The germline CDR1 and CDR2 sequences are SGHAT and FQNNGV. There are 14 residues in the CDR3. V gave up 5 bases and J gave up 9 bases; unmatched junction bases: 5.